This TCR beta chain originates from a study of blood T cell repertoires in COVID-19. Study-level background: The cDNA or gDNA used as material had been derived from T cells, B-cell-depleted T cells, or PBMCs.

Clones were read by immunoSEQ multiplex PCR, and TCRdb kept only the in-frame ones, dropping some. This table holds roughly 240,000 clones, 86% found once. From germline, CDR1 is SGHTA and CDR2 FQGNSA. The V and J ends lost 5 bases and 5 bases, in that order; junction bases with no gene match: 6. CDR3 length equals 14 residues. Sequenced input: peripheral blood. The gene calls are TRBV7-2 and TRBJ1-2, with 9 bases matching TRBD1. This clonotype was sampled from a woman aged 55-70 years who had recovered from COVID-19. The CDR3 nucleotides read TGTGCCAGCAGCCACCGGACAGGGGAATATGGCTACACCTTC. This gives the protein CASSHRTGEYGYTF.